The 10 T cell receptor beta chains below were found in one sample sequenced in a study. From the 5' RACE reads, TCRdb called clonotypes with MiXCR, one entry per CDR3 protein. The sample records approximately 50,000 distinct CDR3 sequences, around 20% being singletons. Treg sorting used a CD4+CD25+CD127-/low gate. The material sequenced was tumor-infiltrating Tregs sorted from the breast tumor. These receptors originate from a female donor with breast cancer.

The V gene is TRBV6-5, the J gene TRBJ2-7, with D perhaps matching TRBD2 (5 bases). Germline V gene data show CDR1 as MNHEY and CDR2 as SVGAGI. CDR3 length equals 16 residues. Trimming cost V 5 bases and J 0 bases, with 17 bases left between them. The CDR3 loop is CASSRKRGQTSYEQYF. The CDR3 DNA is TGTGCCAGCAGTCGAAAAAGAGGGCAGACCTCCTACGAGCAGTACTTC.

This chain joins TRBV5-1 and TRBJ2-6, with D possibly TRBD1 on 5 matching bases. Trimming took off 4 bases at V and 4 bases at J, with 9 bases between the two ends. CDR3 length: 14 amino acids. The V gene's germline CDR1 is SGHRS and CDR2 YFSETQ. The CDR3 protein is CASSPRVGANVLTF. As DNA, the CDR3 is TGCGCCAGCAGCCCCAGGGTAGGGGCCAACGTCCTGACTTTC.

The table lists this clonotype with many counts. The chain recombines TRBV7-2 with TRBJ2-5, with D tentatively TRBD1 (5 bases). Germline V gene sequence: CDR1 SGHTA, CDR2 FQGNSA. Trimming cost V 5 bases and J 4 bases, with 14 bases left between them. The CDR3 contains 14 residues. In DNA form, the CDR3 reads TGTGCCAGCAGCATCTCAGGGTTCGGAGAGACCCAGTACTTC. Translating gives CASSISGFGETQYF.

With respect to this clonotype: The conserved closing phenylalanine or tryptophan is absent in this CDR3, likely reflecting a read error. The gene calls are TRBV4-1 and TRBJ2-2; D gene unclear. The CDR3 extends over 12 amino acids. V lost 0 bases to trimming and J lost 8 bases, with 4 bases between them. Germline V gene data show CDR1 as MGHRA and CDR2 as YSYEKL. The CDR3 bases are TGCGCCAGCAGCCAAGACATAGGGGAGCTGTTTTTA. This encodes CASSQDIGELFL.

This clonotype came up a few times. This chain uses TRBV28 with TRBJ2-7; D uncertain. This CDR3 is 14 amino acids long. Per the germline V gene, CDR1 is MDHEN and CDR2 is SYDVKM. The V and J ends lost 6 bases and 3 bases respectively, with 15 bases between them. The CDR3 DNA is TGTGCCAGCAGGTCCGGGTCGCGGAGCTACGAGCAGTACTTC. This translates into CASRSGSRSYEQYF.

The chain has TRBV6-1 and TRBJ1-2, with D possibly TRBD1 on 6 matching bases. The ends were cut back, 4 bases at V and 1 base at J, with 16 bases in the middle. This CDR3 has 16 residues. The germline gives CDR1 MNHNS, CDR2 SASEGT. The CDR3, as DNA: TGTGCCAGCAGTGTGACGGGACACAGGGATAACTATGGCTACACCTTC. Translated: CASSVTGHRDNYGYTF.

The chain employs TRBV27 and TRBJ1-6; no clear D. From germline, CDR1 is MNHEY and CDR2 SMNVEV (reference sequence). V lost 5 bases, J lost 7 bases, and 15 bases lay in between. CDR3 length equals 15 residues. The CDR3 nucleotides are TGTGCCAGCAGTCCCCTCACCACGGGAAATTCACCCCTCCACTTT. The encoded protein is CASSPLTTGNSPLHF.

The V call is TRBV11-3, the J call TRBJ2-1; D possibly uses TRBD1 or TRBD2 (5 bases each). Germline V CDR1 and CDR2: SGHNT, YENEEA. The CDR3 length is 13 residues. V was trimmed by 5 bases and J by 8 bases, leaving 13 bases between them. The CDR3 protein is CASSPGTGDEQFF. As DNA, the CDR3 is TGTGCCAGCAGCCCAGGGACCGGCGATGAGCAGTTCTTC.

Worth noting for this clonotype: Compared with germline, one end of the junction differs, possibly owing to a read error. The chain is built from TRBV11-2 and TRBJ2-6; perhaps TRBD1 as D (5 bases). Germline V gives CDR1 SGHAT, CDR2 FQNNGV. This CDR3 spans 15 amino acids. Here the CDR3 DNA reads TGTGCCAGCAGTTCCGGGTACTCTGGGGCCAACGACCTGACTTTC. It specifies CASSSGYSGANDLTF.

The chain recombines TRBV29-1 with TRBJ2-1, with TRBD2 identical over 9 bases. V lost 3 bases, J lost 0 bases, and 12 bases stayed unmatched. This CDR3 comprises 18 residues. CDR1 and CDR2 (germline): SQVTM, ANQGSEA. The CDR3 is CSVESPLSGRASYNEQFF. The CDR3 bases are TGCAGCGTTGAGAGCCCCCTTAGCGGGAGAGCCTCCTACAATGAGCAGTTCTTC.